This T cell receptor (beta chain) was sequenced during a study of long-term antiretroviral therapy in people with HIV (dated by TCRdb to between 2022 and 2023). For context, the study as a whole: The earliest samples were collected approximately a decade before the 2015 WHO recommendation for immediate ART, a period when ART was typically delayed until CD4 counts fell. Of the 30 or so participants with HIV, fewer than twelve were female. No cross-contamination during QIAcube processing turned up in test extractions that ran a monoclonal T-cell line alongside 33 polyclonal samples. The cohort contributed over 150 cryopreserved PBMC samples from fewer than 35 adults with confirmed HIV infection, collected serially over a mean of approximately six years (range 1-12). This retrospective serial study examined whether starting ART and sustained HIV suppression were associated with changes in the composition and diversity of the TRB repertoire in peripheral blood.

Participants were included only if at least one PBMC sample before ART initiation and at least two post-ART samples were available. All participants with HIV were treated in the United States of America. Before DNA extraction, cryopreserved samples containing about 0.95-10 million PBMC were thawed and washed. At the time of the earliest PBMC sample, participants with HIV were aged between roughly 20 and 55 years. PBMC samples from each participant spanned 1-4 timepoints before ART initiation and 2-8 timepoints after ART initiation, with a median of 7 samples. For every participant, serial HIV viral load, CD4+ T-cell count, ART history and demographic data were obtained. Genomic DNA was extracted from unsorted PBMC with a Qiagen kit on a QIAcube, processed in batches of 12 samples. From a lookup of the germline V gene (reference sequence), CDR1 and CDR2 are MNHEY and SMNVEV. CDR3 length: 11 amino acids, cysteine to phenylalanine. This entry keeps only the CDR3 DNA: 33 bases, framed from base 1. V is reduced by 4 bases and J by 7 bases, leaving a spacing of 7 bases between them.

Here is what the overall study found, with its caveats: The repertoire was dominated across all time points by expanded TRB clones identified before ART initiation, although this dominance was seen to fluctuate and to decrease in many PLHIV after ART. The samples span the years 2004 to 2017, and the ART regimens used at that time may not be as effective as current regimens. No data were available on ART adherence, viral resistance or therapy changes, limiting inferences about post-ART repertoire changes. Narrower CDR3 length ranges were observed in HIV repertoires than in controls, and an antigen-experienced repertoire with only a slight naive shift after ART was suggested by the network structure. Because pre-ART samples had limited cell numbers, profiling was done on unsorted PBMC rather than on sorted CD4+ and CD8+ T cells. Starting ART was linked to a significant rise in TRB diversity, yet even after long-term ART the diversity remained significantly lower than in transplant donor controls. Since PBMC availability was limited, sequencing covered only the TCR beta chain, with no alpha chain pairing.

The immunoSEQ hsTCRB v3.0 assay was used at survey level resolution to sequence the TRB variable region. The targeted TRB sequencing depth was about 40,000-50,000 T-cell genomes per sample. TRB libraries were pooled and sequenced on an Illumina MiSeq using a v3 150-cycle kit. Per the authors' processing: Repertoire analysis was run in R within a reproducible Nextflow workflow that covered QC, data transformation and analysis. LymphoSeq2, an R package for exploring AIRR-Seq data, was used to implement the custom analyses. A handful of samples yielding fewer than 5000 total TRB sequences were excluded, leaving 150 to 200 analyzed HIV repertoires. Among the 180 or so HIV repertoires that were kept, around 59 were collected before ART initiation and about 130 were collected after ART initiation. Repertoires were downsampled to 5000 TRB nucleotide sequences, and summary statistics were averaged over 100 downsampling iterations. The analysis kept only TRB sequences whose CDR3 regions were at least seven amino acids long. A Shannon entropy-derived clonality score and the Gini coefficient were used to measure diversity. In repertoire networks, the top 5000 CDR3 amino acid sequences were linked whenever an edit distance of one separated two sequences. For TRB CDR3 amino acid sequences, antigen specificity groups and MHC restriction were predicted with GLIPH2. To flag known CMV, EBV, HIV or tissue antigen associations, CDR3 amino acid sequences were matched against VDJdb and McPAS-TCR. Pre-ART, post-ART and control groups were compared with Wilcoxon signed-rank tests and Holm-Bonferroni correction. Entries here come from immuneACCESS through TCRdb and include only in-frame sequences with V and J called. Some clones fail to appear in such tables; in the studies checked, an unresolved V gene covers under half of the shortfall, and the cause of the remainder is unknown. The V and J calls and the clone size are those of that table, but D and trimming were determined from the DNA. This sample gives 19,000 or so clones in total; 80% to 85% of them show up just once. 8.8% of the sample belongs to the ten largest clones.

This clone was picked up a small number of times. Its antigen has not been determined. Base qualities are not at hand, and no much larger clone is one base apart. This TCR was sampled from a man aged 45-60 years with HIV. This material consisted of unsorted PBMCs, taken 0.3 years before starting antiretroviral therapy. Here the chain combines TRBV27 and TRBJ1-2; the D gene lacks a confident call. CDR3 reads: CASSWAGGYTF. DNA sequence: TGTGCCAGCAGTTGGGCGGGTGGCTACACCTTC.